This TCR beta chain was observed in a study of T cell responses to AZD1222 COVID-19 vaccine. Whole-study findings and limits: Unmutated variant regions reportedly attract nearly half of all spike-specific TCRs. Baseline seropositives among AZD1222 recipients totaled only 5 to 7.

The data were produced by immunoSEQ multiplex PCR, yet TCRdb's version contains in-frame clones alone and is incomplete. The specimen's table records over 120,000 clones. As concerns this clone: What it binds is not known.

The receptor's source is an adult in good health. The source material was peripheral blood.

For the CDR3, the DNA is TGTGCCAGCAGCTCCCCGGGACAGGGAATGAACACTGAAGCTTTCTTT. Encoded protein: CASSSPGQGMNTEAFF. This chain joins TRBV7-2 and TRBJ1-1; 9 bases are a match to TRBD1. CDR3 length: 16 amino acids. The V gene end was trimmed by 4 bases and the J gene end by 0 bases; junction bases not matched to a gene: 6. CDR1 is SGHTA and CDR2 is FQGNSA in the germline V gene.